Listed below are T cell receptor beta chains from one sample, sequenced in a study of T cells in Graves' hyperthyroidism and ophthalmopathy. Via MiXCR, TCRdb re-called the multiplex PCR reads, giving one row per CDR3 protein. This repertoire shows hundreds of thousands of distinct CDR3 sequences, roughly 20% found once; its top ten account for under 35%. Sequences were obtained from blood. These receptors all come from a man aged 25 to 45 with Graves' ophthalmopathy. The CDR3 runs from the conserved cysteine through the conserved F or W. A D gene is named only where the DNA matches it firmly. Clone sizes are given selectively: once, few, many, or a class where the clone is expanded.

TGTGCCAGCAGCCCCCCGGGGGAGTGGGACAAGGAAGCTTTCTTT | CASSPPGEWDKEAFF | - | TRBV7-9 | few | TRBJ1-1
TGTGCCAGCAGCCCCGCAGTAGATACGCAGTATTTT | CASSPAVDTQYF | - | TRBV9 | few | TRBJ2-3
TGTGCCAGCAGCAGGGGACTAGCGGGAGTTGACGGCACAGATACGCAGTATTTT | CASSRGLAGVDGTDTQYF | TRBD2 | TRBV5-4 | - | TRBJ2-3
TGCGCCAGCAGCTCGGGACAGGGGTACCAAGAGACCCAGTACTTC | CASSSGQGYQETQYF | TRBD1 | TRBV5-1 | few | TRBJ2-5
TGTGCCAGCAGTTTAGGGACAATGAGCACAGATACGCAGTATTTT | CASSLGTMSTDTQYF | - | TRBV12-3/TRBV12-4 | few | TRBJ2-3
TGCAGTGCTAGAGACGGGAGGTCCTACACAGATACGCAGTATTTT | CSARDGRSYTDTQYF | TRBD2 | TRBV20-1 | many | TRBJ2-3
TGTGCCAGCAGCTTCGGGTCGGCCACCTACGAGCAGTACTTC | CASSFGSATYEQYF | - | TRBV11-2 | many | TRBJ2-7
TGTGCCAGCTCACCTCCCAACAGGGGGAGGAACACCGGGGAGCTGTTTTTT | CASSPPNRGRNTGELFF | TRBD1 | TRBV18 | - | TRBJ2-2
TGTGCCAGCAGGTTCGTCAGGGGGTTGGATCAGCCCCAGCATTTT | CASRFVRGLDQPQHF | TRBD1 | TRBV6-1 | - | TRBJ1-5
TGTGCCAGCAGCGTACGGGACTCCAACACCGGGGAGCTGTTTTTT | CASSVRDSNTGELFF | - | TRBV9 | many | TRBJ2-2
TGTGCCAGCAGCCAAGGAGTAGGGATGAACACTGAAGCTTTCTTT | CASSQGVGMNTEAFF | - | TRBV3-1 | many | TRBJ1-1
TGTGCCAGCACGCGGGACAGGGGAATAGGTCGCGAGCAGTACTTC | CASTRDRGIGREQYF | TRBD1 | TRBV2 | - | TRBJ2-7
TGTGCCAGCAGCTTACTAGCGGGCTTCACAGATACGCAGTATTTT | CASSLLAGFTDTQYF | TRBD2 | TRBV7-2 | many | TRBJ2-3
TGTGCCAGCAGCCCCCCCCGCGCACCAGATACGCAGTATTTT | CASSPPRAPDTQYF | - | TRBV7-9 | many | TRBJ2-3
TGCGCCAGCAGCCAAGTAGGGGGCGAAAAACTGTTTTTT | CASSQVGGEKLFF | TRBD1 | TRBV4-1 | - | TRBJ1-4
TGTGCCAGCAGTGAACGGCCATCCTACGAGCAGTACTTC | CASSERPSYEQYF | - | TRBV2 | few | TRBJ2-7
TGCAGTGCTAGACCGATCACCGCCGGGACAACATACTACGAGCAGTACTTC | CSARPITAGTTYYEQYF | - | TRBV20-1 | many | TRBJ2-7
TGTGCCAGCAGTACGAGGCGGGGATACGAGCAGTACTTC | CASSTRRGYEQYF | - | TRBV28 | - | TRBJ2-7
TGTGCCAGCAGCCAGACGGGGATCAATGAGCAGTTCTTC | CASSQTGINEQFF | - | TRBV14 | - | TRBJ2-1
TGCAGTGCTGACGGGGCTGGCACAGATACGCAGTATTTT | CSADGAGTDTQYF | - | TRBV20-1 | - | TRBJ2-3
TGTGCCAGCAGTTTCGTCCTGGGGACAGTTATAACCGGGGAGCTGTTTTTT | CASSFVLGTVITGELFF | TRBD1 | TRBV28 | - | TRBJ2-2
TGTGCCAGCAGCCAAGTAGGAGCCTACGAGCAGTACTTC | CASSQVGAYEQYF | - | TRBV3-1 | - | TRBJ2-7
TGTGCCAGCAGCCAAGAATGGGGCCCGAACACCGGGGAGCTGTTTTTT | CASSQEWGPNTGELFF | - | TRBV3-1 | - | TRBJ2-2
TGTGCCAGCAGCTTTGGAGCGGGTCCGAACACCGGGGAGCTGTTTTTT | CASSFGAGPNTGELFF | - | TRBV7-6 | many | TRBJ2-2
TGTGCCAGCAGCCCCCAGACAGGGATGCACACTGAAGCTTTCTTT | CASSPQTGMHTEAFF | TRBD1 | TRBV6-1 | - | TRBJ1-1
TGTGCCAGCTCACCACTGGAGACAGGGGGTCAGCCCCAGCATTTT | CASSPLETGGQPQHF | TRBD1 | TRBV18 | few | TRBJ1-5
TGTGCCATCAGTGGCTCAGGGGAGCGCGGCTACACCTTC | CAISGSGERGYTF | - | TRBV10-3 | - | TRBJ1-2
TGCAGTGCCAGAAAGGGCAGGGCGAACACTGAAGCTTTCTTT | CSARKGRANTEAFF | - | TRBV20-1 | few | TRBJ1-1
TGTGCCAGCAGTGAAGAAATATTTCTTCTCTACAATGAGCAGTTCTTC | CASSEEIFLLYNEQFF | - | TRBV6-1 | few | TRBJ2-1
TGCAGTGCTAGGCCCCCTGCTCCAGCTGGCGGCTACGAGCAGTACTTC | CSARPPAPAGGYEQYF | - | TRBV20-1 | few | TRBJ2-7
TGCAGCGTTGAAGGCGGGGCGGGGGTTCGGCGGGAGTTCGTAGAGACCCAGTACTTC | CSVEGGAGVRREFVETQYF | TRBD2 | TRBV29-1 | - | TRBJ2-5
TGTGCCAGCAGTCCCGAGGGGGTCCCTGGCTATGGCTACACCTTC | CASSPEGVPGYGYTF | - | TRBV27 | - | TRBJ1-2
TGTGCCAGCAGTCGGACCTTGAGTGAGGAGACCCAGTACTTC | CASSRTLSEETQYF | - | TRBV6-1 | - | TRBJ2-5
TGTGCCAGCAGCTTCGCGGGCGACGAGCAGTACTTC | CASSFAGDEQYF | - | TRBV7-9 | few | TRBJ2-7
TGTGCCAGCAGTTTAAACGGCCCCAATCAGCCCCAGCATTTT | CASSLNGPNQPQHF | - | TRBV28 | few | TRBJ1-5
TGCAGTGCTTTAGCGGGAGGAAGCACAGATACGCAGTATTTT | CSALAGGSTDTQYF | TRBD2 | TRBV20-1 | - | TRBJ2-3
TGTGCCAGCAGCCGAAGATCGGACACTGAAGCTTTCTTT | CASSRRSDTEAFF | - | TRBV11-3 | - | TRBJ1-1
TGTGCCAGCAGCCAGGGTGACAGTGTGGGGAATGAGCAGTTCTTC | CASSQGDSVGNEQFF | - | TRBV6-2/TRBV6-3 | many | TRBJ2-1
TGTGCCAGCAGTGTAGACTCAAGCTCCTATAATTCACCCCTCCACTTT | CASSVDSSSYNSPLHF | - | TRBV2 | few | TRBJ1-6
TGTGCCAGCAGCCTCACCGACCGGGGCGATGAAGCTTTCTTT | CASSLTDRGDEAFF | - | TRBV5-5 | - | TRBJ1-1
TGTGCCAGCAGCCAATCGCAGGTTTCAGTTGAGCAGTACTTC | CASSQSQVSVEQYF | - | TRBV16 | - | TRBJ2-7
TGCAGTGCTAGAGATATCAACGGACACTTAACCGCAGATACGCAGTATTTT | CSARDINGHLTADTQYF | - | TRBV20-1 | few | TRBJ2-3
TGTGCCAGCAGCCAAGGGACTAGCGGGAATGATGAGCAGTTCTTC | CASSQGTSGNDEQFF | TRBD2 | TRBV3-1 | many | TRBJ2-1
TGTGCCAGCAGTGAACGAGAGATAGGACTAGCTTTAGAAAATGAGCAGTACTTC | CASSEREIGLALENEQYF | TRBD2 | TRBV6-1 | - | TRBJ2-7
TGTGCCAGCAGCTCTAAGACACTTAGCGGGAGGTTGGACGAGCAGTACTTC | CASSSKTLSGRLDEQYF | TRBD2 | TRBV11-2 | once | TRBJ2-7
TGCGCCAGCAGGACTAGCCTTTCTTCAGATACGCAGTATTTT | CASRTSLSSDTQYF | TRBD2 | TRBV5-1 | - | TRBJ2-3
TGTGCCAGCAGCGTAGAGAGGGGCGGTGAGCAGTTCTTC | CASSVERGGEQFF | - | TRBV9 | - | TRBJ2-1
TGTGCCAGCAGCTTAACCGGGGGGACTGGAGAGACCCAGTACTTC | CASSLTGGTGETQYF | TRBD2 | TRBV7-2 | many | TRBJ2-5
TGTGCCACCTCGGTACAGGGGGCAAGTGGGAATGAGCAGTTCTTC | CATSVQGASGNEQFF | TRBD1 | TRBV24-1 | many | TRBJ2-1
TGTGCCAGCAGCCCCCCGGGCCGACGGAATGAGCAGTTCTTC | CASSPPGRRNEQFF | - | TRBV7-2 | few | TRBJ2-1
TGCAGTGCTAGAGATCAGGGGTCGCCATCCTACGAGCAGTACTTC | CSARDQGSPSYEQYF | - | TRBV20-1 | - | TRBJ2-7
TGCGCCAGCAGCCTGCCTAGCGGGAGGGCCTCCGGGGAGCTGTTTTTT | CASSLPSGRASGELFF | TRBD2 | TRBV4-1 | - | TRBJ2-2
TGTGCCAGCAGCCCGGAGGGGGGAGTTGATACGCAGTATTTT | CASSPEGGVDTQYF | - | TRBV7-3 | - | TRBJ2-3
TGCAGCTGGCGGCTAGACTCCTACAATGAGCAGTTCTTC | CSWRLDSYNEQFF | - | TRBV20-1 | few | TRBJ2-1
TGCAGTGCTTATAGCGGGAGAAGGAAGAATGAGCAGTTCTTC | CSAYSGRRKNEQFF | TRBD2 | TRBV20-1 | - | TRBJ2-1
TGTGCCAGCACCTTTGAAGGAGCTCGAGACGGCTACACCTTC | CASTFEGARDGYTF | - | TRBV12-3/TRBV12-4 | - | TRBJ1-2
TGTGCCACCCACGGGCAGGCCAATTCACCCCTCCACTTT | CATHGQANSPLHF | - | TRBV2 | few | TRBJ1-6
TGTGCCAGCTCCGACGGGAGCTCCTACAATGAGCAGTTCTTC | CASSDGSSYNEQFF | - | TRBV27 | few | TRBJ2-1
TGTGCCTGGAGCGATCCTCTCCTCAAGATCTACAATGAGCAGTTCTTC | CAWSDPLLKIYNEQFF | - | TRBV30 | many | TRBJ2-1
TGTGCCAGCAGCCAAGTTCTGGGCGAGATAAAAGAGACCCAGTACTTC | CASSQVLGEIKETQYF | - | TRBV3-1 | - | TRBJ2-5